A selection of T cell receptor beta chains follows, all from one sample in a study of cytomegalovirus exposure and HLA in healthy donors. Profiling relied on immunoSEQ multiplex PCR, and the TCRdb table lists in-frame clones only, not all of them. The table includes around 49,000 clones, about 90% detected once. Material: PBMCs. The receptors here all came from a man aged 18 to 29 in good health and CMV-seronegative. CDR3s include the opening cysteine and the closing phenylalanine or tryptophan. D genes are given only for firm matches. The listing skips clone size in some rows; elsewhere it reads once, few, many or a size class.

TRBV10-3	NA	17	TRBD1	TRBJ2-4	CAISERDRERGKNIQYF	TGTGCCATCAGTGAGCGGGACAGGGAAAGAGGCAAAAACATTCAGTACTTC
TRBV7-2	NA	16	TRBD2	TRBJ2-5	CASSLFPSGSQETQYF	TGTGCCAGCAGCTTATTCCCTAGCGGGAGTCAGGAGACCCAGTACTTC
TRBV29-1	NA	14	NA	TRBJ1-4	CSVEGQSPNEKLFF	TGCAGCGTTGAAGGACAGTCCCCTAATGAAAAACTGTTTTTT
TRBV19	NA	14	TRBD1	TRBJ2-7	CASSTLTGGYEQYF	TGTGCCAGTAGTACCCTGACAGGGGGCTACGAGCAGTACTTC
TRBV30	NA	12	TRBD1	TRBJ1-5	CAWGQGNQPQHF	TGTGCCTGGGGACAGGGAAATCAGCCCCAGCATTTT
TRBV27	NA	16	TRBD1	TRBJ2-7	CASSPHSRDRPYEQYF	TGTGCCAGCAGTCCCCACTCCCGGGACAGGCCCTACGAGCAGTACTTC
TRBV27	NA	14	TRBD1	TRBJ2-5	CASRAGTGGGTQYF	TGTGCCAGCAGAGCAGGGACAGGGGGAGGGACCCAGTACTTC
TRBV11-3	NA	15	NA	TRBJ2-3	CASSTQGRGTDTQYF	TGTGCCAGCAGCACTCAGGGTAGGGGCACAGATACGCAGTATTTT
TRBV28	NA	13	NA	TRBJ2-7	CASSLSGDYEQYF	TGTGCCAGCAGTCTTTCAGGGGACTACGAGCAGTACTTC
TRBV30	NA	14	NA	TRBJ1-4	CAWSVLGTPEKLFF	TGTGCCTGGAGTGTACTTGGGACACCCGAAAAACTGTTTTTT
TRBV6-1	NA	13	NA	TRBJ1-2	CASSEAAGYGYTF	TGTGCCAGCAGTGAAGCTGCGGGATACGGCTACACCTTC
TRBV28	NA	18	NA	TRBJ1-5	CASSLAPLGPRGNQPQHF	TGTGCCAGCAGTCTCGCACCCTTAGGGCCGAGGGGCAATCAGCCCCAGCATTTT
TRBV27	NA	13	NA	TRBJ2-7	CASSFFDFGEQYF	TGTGCCAGCAGTTTTTTCGACTTTGGGGAGCAGTACTTC
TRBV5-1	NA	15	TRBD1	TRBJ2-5	CASTRGQTSQETQYF	TGCGCCAGCACCAGGGGGCAGACTTCCCAAGAGACCCAGTACTTC
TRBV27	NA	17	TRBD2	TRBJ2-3	CASSSLSLAGVSDTQYF	TGTGCCAGCAGTTCCCTGTCACTAGCGGGAGTTTCAGATACGCAGTATTTT
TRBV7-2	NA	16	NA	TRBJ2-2	CASSRVLAGPTGELFF	TGTGCCAGCAGCCGTGTGCTGGCAGGGCCCACCGGGGAGCTGTTTTTT
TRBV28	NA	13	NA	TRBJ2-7	CASSLSTGYEQYF	TGTGCCAGCAGTTTATCTACAGGCTACGAGCAGTACTTC
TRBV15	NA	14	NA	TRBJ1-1	CATSIDSLNTEAFF	TGTGCCACCAGCATTGACTCGCTGAACACTGAAGCTTTCTTT
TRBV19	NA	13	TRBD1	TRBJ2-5	CASRRQGQETQYF	TGTGCCAGTAGGCGACAGGGTCAAGAGACCCAGTACTTC
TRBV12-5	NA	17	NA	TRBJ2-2	CASGFSLGNQNTGELFF	TGTGCTAGTGGTTTCTCCCTAGGTAATCAGAACACCGGGGAGCTGTTTTTT
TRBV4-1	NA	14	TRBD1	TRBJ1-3	CASSQQGAGNTIYF	TGCGCCAGCAGCCAACAGGGGGCTGGAAACACCATATATTTT
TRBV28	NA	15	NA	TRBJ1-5	CASSFLQGWDQPQHF	TGTGCCAGCAGTTTCTTACAGGGATGGGATCAGCCCCAGCATTTT
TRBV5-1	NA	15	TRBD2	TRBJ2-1	CASSLSSGRAHEQFF	TGCGCCAGCAGCTTGAGTAGCGGGAGGGCCCATGAGCAGTTCTTC
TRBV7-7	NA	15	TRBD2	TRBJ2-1	CASSLEASGTHEQFF	TGTGCTAGCAGCTTAGAGGCTAGCGGGACCCATGAGCAGTTCTTC
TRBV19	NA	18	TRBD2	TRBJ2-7	CASSMAASGRAGSSEQYF	TGTGCCAGTAGTATGGCGGCTAGCGGGAGGGCCGGGTCCTCCGAGCAGTACTTC
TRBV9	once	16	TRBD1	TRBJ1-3	CASSSQDREKGNTIYF	TGTGCCAGCAGCTCACAAGACAGGGAGAAGGGAAACACCATATATTTT
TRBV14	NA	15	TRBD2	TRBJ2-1	CASSLLAGGYNEQFF	TGTGCCAGCAGCTTACTAGCGGGAGGCTACAATGAGCAGTTCTTC
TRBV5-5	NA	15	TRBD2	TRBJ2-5	CASSLLAGGPETQYF	TGTGCCAGCAGCCTACTAGCGGGAGGGCCGGAGACCCAGTACTTC
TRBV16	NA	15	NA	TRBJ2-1	CASSGLAFSYNEQFF	TGTGCCAGCAGCGGCTTAGCGTTTTCCTACAATGAGCAGTTCTTC
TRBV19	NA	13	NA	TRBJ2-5	CASSLVMFETQYF	TGTGCCAGTAGCCTTGTTATGTTCGAGACCCAGTACTTC
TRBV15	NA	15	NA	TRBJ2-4	CATSRDLWERNIQYF	TGTGCCACCAGCAGAGATCTGTGGGAGCGGAACATTCAGTACTTC
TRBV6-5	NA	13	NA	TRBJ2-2	CASTSPNTGELFF	TGTGCCAGCACTAGCCCGAACACCGGGGAGCTGTTTTTT
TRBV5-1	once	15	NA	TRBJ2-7	CASTSLAGVSHEQYF	TGCGCCAGCACTTCGCTGGCAGGGGTTTCCCACGAGCAGTACTTC
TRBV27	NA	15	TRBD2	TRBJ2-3	CASSRGEVRTDTQYF	TGTGCCAGCAGTCGGGGGGAGGTCAGAACAGATACGCAGTATTTT
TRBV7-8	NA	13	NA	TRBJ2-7	CASSFGGVNEQYF	TGTGCCAGCAGCTTCGGGGGAGTTAACGAGCAGTACTTC
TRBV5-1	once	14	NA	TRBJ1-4	CASSLEGSGEKLFF	TGCGCCAGCAGCTTGGAAGGGAGCGGTGAAAAACTGTTTTTT
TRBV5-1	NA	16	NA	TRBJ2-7	CASSLGGGQSPAQQYF	TGCGCCAGCAGCTTGGGGGGTGGACAGAGCCCCGCACAGCAGTACTTC
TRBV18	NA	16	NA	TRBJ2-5	CASSPRRDSSQETQYF	TGTGCCAGCTCACCACGGAGGGACAGCAGCCAAGAGACCCAGTACTTC
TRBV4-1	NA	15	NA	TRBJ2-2	CASSQDPSADGELFF	TGCGCCAGCAGCCAAGATCCGTCGGCGGACGGGGAGCTGTTTTTT
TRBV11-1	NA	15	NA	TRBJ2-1	CASSLRENPHNEQFF	TGTGCCAGCAGCTTACGCGAGAACCCCCACAATGAGCAGTTCTTC
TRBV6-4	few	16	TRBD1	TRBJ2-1	CASSDSDSGGTSEQFF	TGTGCCAGCAGTGACTCCGATTCAGGGGGAACGAGTGAGCAGTTCTTC
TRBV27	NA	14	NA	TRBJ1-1	CASRRQLSQAEAFF	TGTGCCAGCAGACGACAGCTCAGCCAGGCTGAAGCTTTCTTT
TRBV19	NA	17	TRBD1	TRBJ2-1	CASSIPTRGTADNEQFF	TGTGCCAGTAGTATTCCAACGAGGGGGACAGCCGACAATGAGCAGTTCTTC
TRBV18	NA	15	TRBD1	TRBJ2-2	CASSPGTGDTGELFF	TGTGCCAGCTCGCCCGGGACAGGGGACACCGGGGAGCTGTTTTTT
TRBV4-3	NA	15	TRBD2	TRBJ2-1	CASSQGSGIGNEQFF	TGCGCCAGCAGCCAAGGGAGCGGGATTGGGAATGAGCAGTTCTTC
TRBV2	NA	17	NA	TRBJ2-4	CASSERRDILAKNIQYF	TGTGCCAGCAGTGAACGGCGGGATATACTAGCCAAAAACATTCAGTACTTC